This paragraph reports one TCR beta chain. The entry originates in a study of blood T cell repertoires in COVID-19. In the authors' workflow: How many nucleated cells were present was estimated from reference gene primer amplification. Only in-frame clones appear in the TCRdb table, and some are missing; sequencing was by immunoSEQ multiplex PCR. For V, J and clone size, that table is used; D and trimming come from the DNA. In the table there are roughly 100,000 clones, more than 80% of which are singletons. The germline V gene has CDR1 SGHRS and CDR2 YFSETQ. This CDR3 comprises 12 residues. Trimming pared 5 bases from V and 8 bases from J, leaving 10 bases between.

The sequence was collected from a woman in her 70s with acute or convalescent COVID-19. The sample taken for sequencing was peripheral blood. The genes are TRBV5-1 and TRBJ1-4; the D is unclear. Here the CDR3 DNA reads TGCGCCAGCAGGGAGGGAAACGAAAAACTGTTTTTT. Encoded protein: CASREGNEKLFF.